This record covers a single T cell receptor beta chain. The data derive from a study of blood T cells in healthy people across ages. The length of the CDR3 is 13 residues. The V end lost 11 bases, the J end lost 3 bases, and 17 bases lay between the germline ends. CDR1 ENHRY and CDR2 SYGVKD come from the germline V gene. Sample-barcoded 5' priming and a J-beta primer mix drove a second PCR of roughly 6 to 12 cycles. Each CDR3 protein gets one entry after TCRdb re-called the 5' RACE reads with MiXCR. This sample has 1 million or so distinct CDR3 sequences, with 45% found just once. Sequences were obtained from blood. This rearrangement joins TRBV10-3 to TRBJ2-7; the D is unclear. The TCR originated in a woman between 55 and 75 years old in good health. The CDR3: CAASEEKHYEQYF. Here the CDR3 DNA reads TGTGCCGCCAGCGAAGAGAAACACTACGAGCAGTACTTC.